The 29 T cell receptor beta chains reported below all come from one sample, sequenced in a study of T cell repertoires in cytomegalovirus infection. TCRdb fed the reads into MiXCR, producing one record per CDR3 protein. The sample has 900,000 to 950,000 distinct CDR3 sequences, around 30% seen once. Which antigens these TCRs recognize remains unknown. The sample in question was cultured CD8+ T cells from PBMCs, obtained from culture after CMV antigen stimulation. These receptors came from a human donor in good health (CMV status not recorded). Some clones in this sample may be carry-over from other donors' samples.

The gene calls are TRBV7-8 and TRBJ1-1; D gene ambiguous. Germline CDR1 is SGHVS and CDR2 is FQNEAQ. Trimming stripped 3 bases from V and 0 bases from J, with 17 bases between. This CDR3 contains 17 residues. CDR3: CASSLETGNSLNTEAFF. CDR3 nucleotide sequence: TGTGCCAGCAGCTTGGAGACCGGGAACAGTCTGAACACTGAAGCTTTCTTT.

The table lists this clonotype with a few counts. This chain joins TRBV19 and TRBJ1-1; D gene unclear. The CDR3 totals 18 residues. Trimming removed 6 bases at V and 0 bases at J, with 23 bases between. Germline V gene data show CDR1 as LNHDA and CDR2 as SQIVND (reference sequence). The CDR3 is CASSRTGQSFLMNTEAFF. In DNA form, the CDR3 reads TGTGCCAGTAGCCGAACCGGGCAGAGCTTCCTCATGAACACTGAAGCTTTCTTT. The full variable domain, rest sourced from reference TRBV19 and TRBJ1-1, is DGGITQSPKYLFRKEGQNVTLSCEQNLNHDAMYWYRQDPGQGLRLIYYSQIVNDFQKGDIAEGYSVSREKKESFPLTVTSAQKNPTAFYLCASSRTGQSFLMNTEAFFGQGTRLTVV.

This clonotype was picked up a small number of times. The chain employs TRBV2 and TRBJ2-1; TRBD2 is a possible D gene (5 bases). The CDR3 sequence is 11 residues long. The germline CDR1 and CDR2 sequences are SNHLY and FYNNEI. CDR3: CAPEAYNEQFF. The CDR3 nucleotides read TGTGCTCCGGAGGCCTACAATGAGCAGTTCTTC.

This clonotype was counted only a few times. This chain links TRBV6-6 with TRBJ2-3, with 15 bases matching TRBD2. With 4 bases clipped from V and 2 bases from J, the junction kept 4 bases outside the gene matches. CDR1 and CDR2 from the germline V gene are MNHNY and SVGAGI (reference sequence). The CDR3 extends over 17 amino acids. The CDR3 loop reads CASSFRTSGGATDTQYF. DNA of the CDR3: TGTGCCAGCAGTTTTCGGACTAGCGGGGGGGCCACAGATACGCAGTATTTT.

This clonotype was detected only a few times. The gene calls are TRBV18 and TRBJ2-1, with D maybe TRBD1 (5 bases). CDR1 KGHSH and CDR2 LQKENI come from the germline V gene. This CDR3 is built from 13 residues. Trimming pared 3 bases from V and 6 bases from J, leaving 9 bases between. CDR3 residues: CASSPDRSNEQFF. The CDR3, as DNA: TGTGCCAGCTCACCCGACAGATCCAATGAGCAGTTCTTC.

This clonotype was picked up many times. The rearrangement uses TRBV6-5 and TRBJ2-5; a weak D match, TRBD2 (5 bases). The V end lost 4 bases, the J end lost 0 bases, and 12 bases lay between the germline ends. The CDR3 sequence is 15 residues long. Looked up from germline, CDR1 is MNHEY and CDR2 is SVGAGI. The CDR3 DNA follows: TGTGCCAGCAGTTTTAAGAGCGGACACCAAGAGACCCAGTACTTC. As protein: CASSFKSGHQETQYF.

There are many counts of this clonotype. The rearrangement links TRBV7-2 to TRBJ2-7; tentative D call: TRBD2 (5 bases). This CDR3 spans 13 amino acids. Germline loops: CDR1 SGHTA, CDR2 FQGNSA. V gave up 5 bases and J gave up 4 bases, with 12 bases separating them. The CDR3 loop is CASSTRTVYEQYF. The CDR3 DNA follows: TGTGCCAGCAGCACCCGGACTGTGTACGAGCAGTACTTC.

This chain links TRBV19 with TRBJ2-5, with D possibly called TRBD1 or TRBD2 (5 bases each). CDR1 and CDR2 from the germline V gene are LNHDA and SQIVND (reference sequence). Trimming removed 3 bases at V and 2 bases at J, with 16 bases between. The CDR3 is 16 amino acids. CDR3 in DNA: TGTGCCAGTAGTATTTTTGGGGGTCGCCAGCAAGAGACCCAGTACTTC. It is translated as CASSIFGGRQQETQYF.

This clonotype was seen a few times. This chain joins TRBV10-3 and TRBJ1-2, with a possible D match to TRBD1 (6 bases). The CDR3 loop spans 12 amino acids. Germline CDR1 reads ENHRY; CDR2 reads SYGVKD. Trimming pared 10 bases from V and 10 bases from J, leaving 19 bases between. CDR3 protein: CATTGTSDPYTF. In nucleotides, the CDR3 is TGTGCCACGACCGGGACATCCGATCCCTACACCTTC.

The V call is TRBV10-3, the J call TRBJ2-3; D is ambiguous. The CDR3 length is 13 residues. Trimming pared 7 bases from V and 0 bases from J, leaving 8 bases between. CDR1 and CDR2 from the germline V gene are ENHRY and SYGVKD. The CDR3: CAIMADSTDTQYF. The CDR3 DNA reads TGTGCCATCATGGCGGATAGCACAGATACGCAGTATTTT.

This clonotype occurred many times. This chain connects TRBV11-1 to TRBJ2-1, with D unresolved. The CDR3 covers 14 residues. Trimming removed 1 base at V and 10 bases at J, with 14 bases between. Per the germline V gene, CDR1 is SGHAT and CDR2 is FQDESV (reference sequence). This CDR3 is CASSLGIFASEQFF. The CDR3 coding sequence is TGTGCCAGCAGCTTAGGAATATTCGCATCCGAGCAGTTCTTC.

This clonotype has only a few counts. The chain links TRBV2 to TRBJ2-3; TRBD1 agrees at 7 bases. Unmatched junction bases numbered 1, after V lost 2 bases and J lost 2 bases. Per germline, CDR1 SNHLY and CDR2 FYNNEI. The CDR3 runs 14 residues. DNA for the CDR3: TGTGCCAGCAGTGAACAGGGGGTCACAGATACGCAGTATTTT. Translation: CASSEQGVTDTQYF.

Turning to this clonotype: One base away lies a much larger clone, so this may be a sequencing read error. The chain combines TRBV7-2 with TRBJ2-2; D may be TRBD1 (5 bases). Trimming shortened V by 5 bases and J by 6 bases, and 19 bases separated the two germline ends. The germline gives CDR1 SGHTA, CDR2 FQGNSA. This CDR3 has 16 residues. The CDR3 loop is CASSIGLRVMPGELFF. In nucleotides, the CDR3 is TGTGCCAGCAGCATAGGCCTCAGGGTGATGCCCGGGGAGCTGTTTTTT.

The gene calls are TRBV12-3 or TRBV12-4 and TRBJ1-2; D perhaps matches TRBD1 (5 bases). This CDR3 is built from 13 residues. Trimming took off 7 bases at V and 6 bases at J, with 15 bases between the two ends. The CDR3 spells CASTVTGTDGYTF. The CDR3 DNA sequence: TGTGCCAGCACGGTAACCGGGACTGATGGCTACACCTTC.

This chain joins TRBV19 and TRBJ1-1, with a possible D match to TRBD1 (5 bases). Germline assignment: CDR1 LNHDA and CDR2 SQIVND (reference sequence). V lost 3 bases to trimming and J lost 7 bases, with 9 bases between them. The CDR3 sequence is 12 residues long. As DNA, the CDR3 is TGTGCCAGTAGTATCGGGGCGATTGAAGCTTTCTTT. Translated, it gives CASSIGAIEAFF.

The chain joins TRBV6-2 or TRBV6-3 to TRBJ1-1; 10 positions agree with TRBD1. V was clipped by 2 bases and J by 7 bases; unmatched bases: 16. Germline values: CDR1 MNHEY, CDR2 SVGEGT. This CDR3 region has 18 residues. CDR3 protein: CASSYDTLDRGRTLEAFF. In DNA, the CDR3 is TGTGCCAGCAGTTACGATACCCTTGACAGGGGGCGAACGCTTGAAGCTTTCTTT.

This clonotype has a handful of counts. The genes are TRBV7-2 and TRBJ2-2, with 9 bases matching TRBD1. The CDR3 sequence is 16 residues long. Germline values: CDR1 SGHTA, CDR2 FQGNSA. After removal of 9 bases from V and 4 bases from J, the junction contained 12 bases not matched to a gene. The DNA for the CDR3 is TGTGCCAGTCTGCCGACCCGGGACAGGGTCACCGGGGAGCTGTTTTTT. Its protein is CASLPTRDRVTGELFF.

V is TRBV6-1 and J is TRBJ2-7; 7 bases agree with TRBD1. The CDR3 contains 14 residues. Trimming at V came to 4 bases and at J to 0 bases, leaving 3 bases not matched to a gene. The germline V gene encodes CDR1 MNHNS and CDR2 SASEGT. The CDR3 DNA reads as TGTGCCAGCAGTGTGGGGACAGTCTCCTACGAGCAGTACTTC. It specifies CASSVGTVSYEQYF.

This clonotype was counted a few times. The chain uses TRBV7-9 and TRBJ1-1; TRBD1 is a possible D gene (5 bases). Per the germline V gene, CDR1 is SEHNR and CDR2 is FQNEAQ (reference sequence). This CDR3 has 13 amino acids. V dropped 1 base and J dropped 11 bases, with 14 bases sitting between them. Written as DNA, the CDR3 is TGTGCCAGCAGCTTAGACGAGGACGGGACGGCTTTCTTT. It translates to CASSLDEDGTAFF.

The table lists this clonotype with a few counts. This may stem from a read error, because a much larger clone lies one nucleotide away. The chain has TRBV13 and TRBJ1-2; D not resolved. Trimming removed 2 bases from V and 5 bases from J, with 6 bases in between. This CDR3 has 12 residues. Germline values: CDR1 PRHDT, CDR2 FYEKMQ (reference sequence). CDR3 nucleotide sequence: TGTGCCAGCAGCTTACTAGGGTATGGCTACACCTTC. This encodes CASSLLGYGYTF.

This chain uses TRBV20-1 with TRBJ2-1, with 8 bases fitting TRBD1. CDR1 is DFQATT and CDR2 is SNEGSKA in the germline V gene (reference sequence). J lost 10 bases, V lost 3 bases, and 11 bases had no gene match. The CDR3 has 14 residues. CDR3 coding DNA: TGCAGTGCTAGGAATCTCCAGGGGGCCGAGGAGCAGTTCTTC. It translates to CSARNLQGAEEQFF.

The V gene is TRBV27, the J gene TRBJ1-5; tentative D call: TRBD1 (6 bases). Per germline, CDR1 MNHEY and CDR2 SMNVEV (reference sequence). The CDR3 has 14 residues. V was clipped by 6 bases and J by 7 bases, with 16 bases between them. Here the CDR3 reads CASSPTSRGQPQHF. CDR3 in DNA: TGTGCCAGCAGCCCCACTTCCAGGGGCCAGCCCCAGCATTTT.

The J gene is TRBJ2-2, the V gene TRBV27; D unclear. The germline V gene encodes CDR1 MNHEY and CDR2 SMNVEV (reference sequence). This CDR3 comprises 12 residues. V was clipped by 5 bases and J by 8 bases, with 9 bases between them. Here the CDR3 reads CASSPDGGELFF. CDR3 nucleotide sequence: TGTGCCAGCAGTCCGGACGGTGGGGAGCTGTTTTTT.

DNA of the CDR3: TGTGCCAGCAGCCCGGTAGAGGGTCAAGGGGGCACTGAAGCTTTCTTT. Protein sequence: CASSPVEGQGGTEAFF. The chain links TRBV5-3 to TRBJ1-1, with D possibly matching TRBD1 (6 bases). TRBV5-3 is known as an ORF, though its function is uncertain. V lost 8 bases and J lost 4, with 24 bases in between. The CDR3 has 16 residues.

The rearrangement uses TRBV12-3 or TRBV12-4 and TRBJ1-1, with a possible D match to TRBD1 (6 bases). Trimming stripped 2 bases from V and 1 base from J, with 11 bases between. This CDR3 has 15 residues. CDR3 nucleotides: TGTGCCAGCAGTTTATCGGGACACAAGAACACTGAAGCTTTCTTT. Translated, it gives CASSLSGHKNTEAFF.

In this sample, this clonotype turned up a few times. The genes are TRBV19 and TRBJ1-1; D unclear. The CDR3 extends over 15 amino acids. Germline CDR1 LNHDA, CDR2 SQIVND (reference sequence). Trimming removed 0 bases from V and 1 base from J, with 9 bases in between. The CDR3 nucleotides are TGTGCCAGTAGTATAGAGGCAGGATCGAACACTGAAGCTTTCTTT. Translating gives CASSIEAGSNTEAFF. The complete variable domain, with remaining parts taken from reference TRBV19 and TRBJ1-1, reads DGGITQSPKYLFRKEGQNVTLSCEQNLNHDAMYWYRQDPGQGLRLIYYSQIVNDFQKGDIAEGYSVSREKKESFPLTVTSAQKNPTAFYLCASSIEAGSNTEAFFGQGTRLTVV.

This chain uses TRBV7-6 with TRBJ2-1; 8 positions match TRBD2. The CDR3 covers 16 residues. Germline V gene data show CDR1 as SGHVS and CDR2 as FNYEAQ. The V segment lost 3 bases and the J segment 1 base; nucleotides outside the gene matches: 5. The CDR3 loop reads CASSFGSGESYNEQFF. CDR3 in DNA: TGTGCCAGCAGCTTTGGTAGCGGGGAGTCCTACAATGAGCAGTTCTTC.

The chain recombines TRBV6-6 with TRBJ2-7; D is ambiguous. CDR3 length equals 14 residues. Per germline, CDR1 MNHNY and CDR2 SVGAGI (reference sequence). Between the trimmed V and J ends, which lost 0 bases and 0 bases, there was a span of 6 bases. CDR3 bases: TGTGCCAGCAGTTACTCAGCGTCCTCCTACGAGCAGTACGTC. Protein product: CASSYSASSYEQYV.

The V and J genes are TRBV29-1 and TRBJ2-2; weak D call: TRBD1 (6 bases). Germline V gene data show CDR1 as SQVTM and CDR2 as ANQGSEA. The CDR3 contains 15 residues. The ends were cut back, 4 bases at V and 7 bases at J, with 19 bases in the middle. This CDR3 reads CSVGSRRGRSGELFF. The CDR3 bases are TGCAGCGTTGGGTCTCGCAGGGGCCGTAGCGGGGAGCTGTTTTTT.